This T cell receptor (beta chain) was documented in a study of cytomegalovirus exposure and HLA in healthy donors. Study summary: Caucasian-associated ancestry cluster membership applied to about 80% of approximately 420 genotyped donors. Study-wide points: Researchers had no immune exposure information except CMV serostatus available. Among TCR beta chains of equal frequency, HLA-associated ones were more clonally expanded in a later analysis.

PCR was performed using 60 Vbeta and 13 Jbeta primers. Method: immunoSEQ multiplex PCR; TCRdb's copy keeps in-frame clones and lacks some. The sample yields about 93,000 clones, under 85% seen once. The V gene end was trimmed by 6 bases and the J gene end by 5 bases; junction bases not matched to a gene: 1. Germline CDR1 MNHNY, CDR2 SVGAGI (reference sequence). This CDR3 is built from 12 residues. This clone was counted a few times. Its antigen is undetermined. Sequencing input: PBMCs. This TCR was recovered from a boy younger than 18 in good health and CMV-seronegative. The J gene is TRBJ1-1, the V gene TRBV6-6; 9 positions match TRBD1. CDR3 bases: TGTGCCAGCAGGGGACAGGGAACTGAAGCTTTCTTT. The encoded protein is CASRGQGTEAFF.